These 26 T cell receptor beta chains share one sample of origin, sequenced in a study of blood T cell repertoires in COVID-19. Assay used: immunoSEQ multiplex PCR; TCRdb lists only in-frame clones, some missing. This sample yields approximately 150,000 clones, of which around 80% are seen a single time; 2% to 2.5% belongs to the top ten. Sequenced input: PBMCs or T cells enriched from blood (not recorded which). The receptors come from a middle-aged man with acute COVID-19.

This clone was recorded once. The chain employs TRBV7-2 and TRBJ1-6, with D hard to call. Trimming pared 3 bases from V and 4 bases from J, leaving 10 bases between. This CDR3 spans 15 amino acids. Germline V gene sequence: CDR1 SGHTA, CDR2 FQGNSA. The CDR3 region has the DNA TGTGCCAGCAGCTTCCGTAGCGCTTATAATTCACCCCTCCACTTT. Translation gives CASSFRSAYNSPLHF.

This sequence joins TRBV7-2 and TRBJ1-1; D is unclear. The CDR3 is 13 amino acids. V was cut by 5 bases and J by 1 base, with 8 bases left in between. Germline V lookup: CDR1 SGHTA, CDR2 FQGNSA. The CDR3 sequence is CASSIGGNTEAFF. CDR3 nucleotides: TGTGCCAGCAGCATCGGAGGGAACACTGAAGCTTTCTTT.

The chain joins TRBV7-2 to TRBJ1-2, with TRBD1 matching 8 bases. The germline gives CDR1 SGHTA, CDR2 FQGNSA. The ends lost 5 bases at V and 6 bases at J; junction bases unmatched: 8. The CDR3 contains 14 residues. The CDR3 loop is CASSLQGAIDGYTF. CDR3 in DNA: TGTGCCAGCAGCCTTCAGGGGGCAATTGATGGCTACACCTTC. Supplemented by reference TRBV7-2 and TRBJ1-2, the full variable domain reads GAGVSQSPSNKVTEKGKDVELRCDPISGHTALYWYRQSLGQGLEFLIYFQGNSAPDKSGLPSDRFSAERTGGSVSTLTIQRTQQEDSAVYLCASSLQGAIDGYTFGSGTRLTVV.

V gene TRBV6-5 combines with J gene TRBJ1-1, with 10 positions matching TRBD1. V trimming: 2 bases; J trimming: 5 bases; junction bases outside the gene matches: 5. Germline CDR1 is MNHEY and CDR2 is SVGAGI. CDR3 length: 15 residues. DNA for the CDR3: TGTGCCAGCAGTTACCTCTCGGACAGGGGGACTGAAGCTTTCTTT. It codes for CASSYLSDRGTEAFF.

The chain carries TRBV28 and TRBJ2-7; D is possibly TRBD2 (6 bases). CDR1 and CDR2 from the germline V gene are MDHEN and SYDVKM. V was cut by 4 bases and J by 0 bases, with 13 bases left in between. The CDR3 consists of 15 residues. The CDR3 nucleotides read TGTGCCAGCAGTTCCGATGGGGGGAACTCCTACGAGCAGTACTTC. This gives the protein CASSSDGGNSYEQYF.

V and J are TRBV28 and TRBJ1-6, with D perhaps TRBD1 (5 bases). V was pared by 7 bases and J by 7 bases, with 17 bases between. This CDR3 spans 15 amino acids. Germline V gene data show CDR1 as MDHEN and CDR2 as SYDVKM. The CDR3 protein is CASTLNQGRNSPLHF. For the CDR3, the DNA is TGTGCCAGCACCCTGAACCAGGGTCGGAATTCACCCCTCCACTTT.

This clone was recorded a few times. The CDR3 here is CASSQVANSPLHF. DNA of the CDR3: TGTGCCAGCAGCCAAGTGGCAAATTCACCCCTCCACTTT. The V call is TRBV4-2, the J call TRBJ1-6; D gene ambiguous. This CDR3 region has 13 residues. V was clipped by 1 base and J by 7 bases, with 5 bases between them. The germline V gene has CDR1 LGHNA and CDR2 YNFKEQ.

For the CDR3, the DNA is TGTGCCAGCAGCACGACTCAAACGGAAGGCTACACCTTC. As protein: CASSTTQTEGYTF. The rearrangement joins TRBV28 to TRBJ1-2, with no clear D. This CDR3 has 13 amino acids. Germline V gene sequence: CDR1 MDHEN, CDR2 SYDVKM. V lost 6 bases and J 8 bases, leaving 16 bases between the germline ends.

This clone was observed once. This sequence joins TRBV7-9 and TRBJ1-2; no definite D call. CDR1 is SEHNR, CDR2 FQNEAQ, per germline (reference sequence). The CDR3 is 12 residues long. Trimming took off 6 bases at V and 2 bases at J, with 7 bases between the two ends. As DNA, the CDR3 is TGTGCCAGCAGTTCTAGCAACTATGGCTACACCTTC. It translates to CASSSSNYGYTF.

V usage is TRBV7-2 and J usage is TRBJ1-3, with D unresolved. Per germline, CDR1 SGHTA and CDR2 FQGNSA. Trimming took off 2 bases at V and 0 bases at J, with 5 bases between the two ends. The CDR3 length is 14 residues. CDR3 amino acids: CASSLTNSGNTIYF. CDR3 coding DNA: TGTGCCAGCAGCTTAACTAACTCTGGAAACACCATATATTTT.

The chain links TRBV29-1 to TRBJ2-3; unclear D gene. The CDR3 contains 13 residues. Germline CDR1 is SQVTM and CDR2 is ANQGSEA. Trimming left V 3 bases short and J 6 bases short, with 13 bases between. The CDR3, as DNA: TGCAGCGTTGAGGCAGGTTCCTTGGATACGCAGTATTTT. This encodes CSVEAGSLDTQYF.

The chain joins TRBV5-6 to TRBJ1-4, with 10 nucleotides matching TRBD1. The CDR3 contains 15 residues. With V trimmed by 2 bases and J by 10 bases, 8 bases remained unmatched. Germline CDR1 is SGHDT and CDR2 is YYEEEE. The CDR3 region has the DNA TGTGCCAGCAGCTTAGACAGGGGGCCCGCCGGAAAACTGTTTTTT. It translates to CASSLDRGPAGKLFF. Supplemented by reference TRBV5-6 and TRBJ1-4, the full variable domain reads DAGVTQSPTHLIKTRGQQVTLRCSPKSGHDTVSWYQQALGQGPQFIFQYYEEEERQRGNFPDRFSGHQFPNYSSELNVNALLLGDSALYLCASSLDRGPAGKLFFGSGTQLSVL.

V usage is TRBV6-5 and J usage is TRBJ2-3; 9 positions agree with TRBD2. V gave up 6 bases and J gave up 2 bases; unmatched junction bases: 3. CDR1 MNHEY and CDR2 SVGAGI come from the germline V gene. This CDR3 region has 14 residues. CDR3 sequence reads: CASRLAGSTDTQYF. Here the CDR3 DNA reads TGTGCCAGCAGGCTAGCGGGGTCCACAGATACGCAGTATTTT.

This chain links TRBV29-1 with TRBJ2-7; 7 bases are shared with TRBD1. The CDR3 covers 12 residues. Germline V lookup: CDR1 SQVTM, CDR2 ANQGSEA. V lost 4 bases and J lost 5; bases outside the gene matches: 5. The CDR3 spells CSVAGGGNEQYF. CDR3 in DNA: TGCAGCGTTGCAGGGGGTGGGAACGAGCAGTACTTC.

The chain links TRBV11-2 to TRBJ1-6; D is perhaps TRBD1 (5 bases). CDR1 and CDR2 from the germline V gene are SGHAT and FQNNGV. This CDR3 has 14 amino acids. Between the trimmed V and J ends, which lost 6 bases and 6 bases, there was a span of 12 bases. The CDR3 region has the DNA TGTGCCAGCAGTCGACAGAGATCTAATTCACCCCTCCACTTT. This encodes CASSRQRSNSPLHF.

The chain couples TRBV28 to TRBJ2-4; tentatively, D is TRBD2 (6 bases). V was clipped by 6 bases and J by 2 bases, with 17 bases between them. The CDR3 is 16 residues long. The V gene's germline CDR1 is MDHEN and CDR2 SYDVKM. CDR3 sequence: CASSGGRVWPKNIQYF. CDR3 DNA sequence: TGTGCCAGCAGCGGGGGACGGGTATGGCCCAAAAACATTCAGTACTTC.

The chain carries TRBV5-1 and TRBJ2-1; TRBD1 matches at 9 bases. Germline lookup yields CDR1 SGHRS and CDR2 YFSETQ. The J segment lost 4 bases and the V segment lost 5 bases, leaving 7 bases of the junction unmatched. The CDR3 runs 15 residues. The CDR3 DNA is TGCGCCAGCAGTATCTCGGGACAGGGTTACAATGAGCAGTTCTTC. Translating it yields CASSISGQGYNEQFF.

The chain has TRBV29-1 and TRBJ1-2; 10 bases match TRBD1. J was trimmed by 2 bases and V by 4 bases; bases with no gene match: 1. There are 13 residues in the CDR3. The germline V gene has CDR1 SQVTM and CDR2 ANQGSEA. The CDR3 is CSVVGQGNYGYTF. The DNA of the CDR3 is TGCAGCGTTGTGGGACAGGGGAACTATGGCTACACCTTC. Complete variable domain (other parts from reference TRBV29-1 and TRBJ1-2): SAVISQKPSRDICQRGTSLTIQCQVDSQVTMMFWYRQQPGQSLTLIATANQGSEATYESGFVIDKFPISRPNLTFSTLTVSNMSPEDSSIYLCSVVGQGNYGYTFGSGTRLTVV.

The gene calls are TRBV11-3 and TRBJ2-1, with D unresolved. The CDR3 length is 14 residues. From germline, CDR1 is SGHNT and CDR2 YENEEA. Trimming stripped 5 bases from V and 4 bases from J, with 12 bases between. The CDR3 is CASSAGGLYNEQFF. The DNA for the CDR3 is TGTGCCAGCAGCGCCGGCGGCTTGTACAATGAGCAGTTCTTC.

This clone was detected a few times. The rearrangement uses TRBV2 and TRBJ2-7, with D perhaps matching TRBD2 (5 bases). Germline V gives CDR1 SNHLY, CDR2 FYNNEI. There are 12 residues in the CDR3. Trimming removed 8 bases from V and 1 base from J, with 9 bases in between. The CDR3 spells CASGGGSYEQYF. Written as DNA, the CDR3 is TGTGCCAGCGGAGGAGGTTCCTACGAGCAGTACTTC.

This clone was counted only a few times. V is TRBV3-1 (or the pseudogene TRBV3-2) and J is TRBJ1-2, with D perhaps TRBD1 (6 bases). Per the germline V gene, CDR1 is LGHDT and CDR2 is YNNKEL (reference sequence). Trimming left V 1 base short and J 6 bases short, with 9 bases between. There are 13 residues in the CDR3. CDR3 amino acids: CASSQAGANGYTF. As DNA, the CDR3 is TGTGCCAGCAGCCAAGCAGGGGCGAATGGCTACACCTTC.

The chain's CDR3 is CASSVRVAGANVLTF. The DNA for the CDR3 is TGTGCCAGCAGTGTCCGAGTAGCCGGGGCCAACGTCCTGACTTTC. The V and J genes are TRBV2 and TRBJ2-6, with D uncertain. The CDR3 extends over 15 amino acids. V dropped 4 bases and J dropped 4 bases, with 11 bases sitting between them. Germline V gives CDR1 SNHLY, CDR2 FYNNEI.

The CDR3 DNA follows: TGCGCCAGCAGCGACAGCAGGACTGAAGCTTTCTTT. Translated, it gives CASSDSRTEAFF. The V gene is TRBV5-1, the J gene TRBJ1-1; D perhaps matches TRBD1 (5 bases). Trimming removed 4 bases at V and 5 bases at J, with 9 bases between. This CDR3 has 12 residues. Germline V CDR1 and CDR2: SGHRS, YFSETQ.

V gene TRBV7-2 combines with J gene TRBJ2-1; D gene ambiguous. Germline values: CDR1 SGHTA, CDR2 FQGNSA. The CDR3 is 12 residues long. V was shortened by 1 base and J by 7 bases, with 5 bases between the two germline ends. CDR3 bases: TGTGCCAGCAGCTTAGTTCCGAATGAGCAGTTCTTC. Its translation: CASSLVPNEQFF. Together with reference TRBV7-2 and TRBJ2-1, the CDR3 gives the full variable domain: GAGVSQSPSNKVTEKGKDVELRCDPISGHTALYWYRQSLGQGLEFLIYFQGNSAPDKSGLPSDRFSAERTGGSVSTLTIQRTQQEDSAVYLCASSLVPNEQFFGPGTRLTVL.

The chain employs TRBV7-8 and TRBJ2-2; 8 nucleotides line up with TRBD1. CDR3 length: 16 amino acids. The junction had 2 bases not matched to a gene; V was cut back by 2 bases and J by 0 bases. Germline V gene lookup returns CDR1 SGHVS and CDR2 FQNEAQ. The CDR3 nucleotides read TGTGCCAGCAGCTTACAGGGGGCAACGAACACCGGGGAGCTGTTTTTT. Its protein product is CASSLQGATNTGELFF.

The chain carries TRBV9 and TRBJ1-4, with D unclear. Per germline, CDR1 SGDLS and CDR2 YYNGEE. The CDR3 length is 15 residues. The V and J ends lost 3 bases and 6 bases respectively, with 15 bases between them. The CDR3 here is CASSAGRSGYEKLFF. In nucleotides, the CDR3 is TGTGCCAGCAGCGCCGGTAGGTCGGGTTATGAAAAACTGTTTTTT.